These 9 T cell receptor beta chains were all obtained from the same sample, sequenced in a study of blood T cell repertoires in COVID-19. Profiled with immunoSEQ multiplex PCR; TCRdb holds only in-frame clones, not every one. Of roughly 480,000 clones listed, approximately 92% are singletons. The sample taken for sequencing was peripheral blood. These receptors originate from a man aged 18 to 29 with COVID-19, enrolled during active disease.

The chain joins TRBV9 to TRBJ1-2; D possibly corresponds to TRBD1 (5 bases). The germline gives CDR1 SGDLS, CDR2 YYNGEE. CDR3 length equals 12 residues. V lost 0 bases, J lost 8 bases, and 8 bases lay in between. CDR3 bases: TGTGCCAGCAGCGTAGCGGGGGACGGCTACACCTTC. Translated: CASSVAGDGYTF.

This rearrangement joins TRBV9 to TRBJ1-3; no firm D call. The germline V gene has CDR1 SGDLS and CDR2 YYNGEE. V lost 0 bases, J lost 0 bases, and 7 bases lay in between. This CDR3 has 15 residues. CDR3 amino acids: CASSVGRASGNTIYF. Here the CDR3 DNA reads TGTGCCAGCAGCGTAGGGCGGGCCTCTGGAAACACCATATATTTT. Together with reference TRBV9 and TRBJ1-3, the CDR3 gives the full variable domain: DSGVTQTPKHLITATGQRVTLRCSPRSGDLSVYWYQQSLDQGLQFLIQYYNGEERAKGNILERFSAQQFPDLHSELNLSSLELGDSALYFCASSVGRASGNTIYFGEGSWLTVV.

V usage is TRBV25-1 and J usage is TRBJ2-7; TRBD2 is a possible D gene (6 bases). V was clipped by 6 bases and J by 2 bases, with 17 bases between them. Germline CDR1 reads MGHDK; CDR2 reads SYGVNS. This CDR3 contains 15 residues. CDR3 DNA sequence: TGTGCCAGCAGCAACAGAACGCGGGGAACCTACGAGCAGTACTTC. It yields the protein CASSNRTRGTYEQYF.

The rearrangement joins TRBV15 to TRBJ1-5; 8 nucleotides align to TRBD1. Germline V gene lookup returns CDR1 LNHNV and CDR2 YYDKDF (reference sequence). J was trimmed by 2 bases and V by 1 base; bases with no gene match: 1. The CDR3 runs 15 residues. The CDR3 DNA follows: TGTGCCACCAGCAGAGGGACAGGGCGCAATCAGCCCCAGCATTTT. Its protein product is CATSRGTGRNQPQHF.

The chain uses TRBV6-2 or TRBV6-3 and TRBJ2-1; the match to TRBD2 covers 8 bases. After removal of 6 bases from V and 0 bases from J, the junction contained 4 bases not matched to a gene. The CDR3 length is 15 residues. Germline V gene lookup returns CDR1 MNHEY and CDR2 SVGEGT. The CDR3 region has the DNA TGTGCCAGCAGCAGACTAGCGAGCTCCTACAATGAGCAGTTCTTC. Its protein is CASSRLASSYNEQFF.

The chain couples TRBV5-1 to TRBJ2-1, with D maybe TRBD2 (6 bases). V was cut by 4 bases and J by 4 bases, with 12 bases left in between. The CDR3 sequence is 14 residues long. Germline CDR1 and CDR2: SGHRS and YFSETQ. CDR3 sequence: CASSPGDGYNEQFF. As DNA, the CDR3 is TGCGCCAGCAGCCCGGGGGACGGGTACAATGAGCAGTTCTTC.

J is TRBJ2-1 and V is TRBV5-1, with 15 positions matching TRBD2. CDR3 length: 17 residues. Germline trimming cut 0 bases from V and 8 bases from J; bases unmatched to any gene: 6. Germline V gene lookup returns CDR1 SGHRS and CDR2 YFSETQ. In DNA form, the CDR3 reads TGCGCCAGCAGCTTGGCCAGGACTAGCGGGAGGGAGGATGAGCAGTTCTTC. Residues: CASSLARTSGREDEQFF.

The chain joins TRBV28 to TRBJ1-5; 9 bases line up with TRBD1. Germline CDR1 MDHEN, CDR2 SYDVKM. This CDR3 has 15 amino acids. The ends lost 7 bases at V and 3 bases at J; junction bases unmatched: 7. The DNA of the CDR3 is TGTGCCAGCAATCTCGGGACAGGGCCCAATCAGCCCCAGCATTTT. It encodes CASNLGTGPNQPQHF.

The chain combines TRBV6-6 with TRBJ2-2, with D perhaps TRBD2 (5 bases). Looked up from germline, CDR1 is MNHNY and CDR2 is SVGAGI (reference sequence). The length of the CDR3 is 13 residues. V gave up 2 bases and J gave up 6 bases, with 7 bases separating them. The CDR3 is CASSYRGSGELFF. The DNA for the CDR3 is TGTGCCAGCAGTTACCGGGGTTCCGGGGAGCTGTTTTTT.